This T cell receptor beta chain comes out of a study of shared clonotypes between healthy human individuals. Libraries were prepared by immunoSEQ multiplex PCR; TCRdb keeps only in-frame clonotypes and omits some of them. This repertoire shows millions of clones, about 95% found once; its top ten account for about 1.1%. This CDR3 contains 16 residues. J was trimmed by 8 bases and V by 9 bases; bases with no gene match: 20. The germline gives CDR1 LNHDA, CDR2 SQIVND (reference sequence). Selected positively for CCR7 and CD45RO-negative, naive CD8 cells excluded terminally differentiated effector memory CD45RA+ cells.

The clonotype was recovered from a man younger than 35 in good health. Sequencing used naive CD8+ T cells sorted from blood. The chain recombines TRBV19 with TRBJ2-7; 9 nucleotides line up with TRBD1. CDR3 loop: CARSPSRYRDRDKQYF. As DNA, the CDR3 is TGTGCCAGATCCCCATCTAGATACCGGGACAGGGATAAGCAGTACTTC.